One TCR beta chain is described in this entry. These data belong to a study of shared T cell receptors in the human thymus. V was pared by 4 bases and J by 1 base, with 9 bases between. The germline V gene encodes CDR1 MDHEN and CDR2 SYDVKM. The CDR3 is 14 amino acids. The data were produced by immunoSEQ multiplex PCR, yet TCRdb's version contains in-frame clones alone and is incomplete. The sample has hundreds of thousands of clones; roughly 88% are singletons. The sample was also reused in another study, on human thymus T cells. As reported in that work: Corrective cardiac operations yielded the resected thymus tissue. Use of V and J genes seemed skewed within the thymic and blood repertoires.

Material for sequencing was thymocytes. The TCR comes from a boy less than two years old with a congenital heart defect. The chain uses TRBV28 and TRBJ2-3, with a tentative D call TRBD2 (6 bases). The CDR3 spells CASSSGLCTDTQYF. The CDR3 DNA is TGTGCCAGCAGTTCGGGACTCTGCACAGATACGCAGTATTTT.